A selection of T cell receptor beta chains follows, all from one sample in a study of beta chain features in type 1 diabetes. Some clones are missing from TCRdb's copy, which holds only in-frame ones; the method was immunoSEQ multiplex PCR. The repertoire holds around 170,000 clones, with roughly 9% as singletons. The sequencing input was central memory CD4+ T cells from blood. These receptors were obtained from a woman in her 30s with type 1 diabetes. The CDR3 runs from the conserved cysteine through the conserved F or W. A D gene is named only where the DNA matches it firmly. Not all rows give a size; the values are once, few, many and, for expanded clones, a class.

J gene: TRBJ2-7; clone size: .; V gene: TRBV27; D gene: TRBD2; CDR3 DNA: TGTGCCAGCAGTTGGGACGGGGGGACCTACGAGCAGTACTTC; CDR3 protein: CASSWDGGTYEQYF
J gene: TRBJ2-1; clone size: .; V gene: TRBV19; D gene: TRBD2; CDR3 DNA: TGTGCCAGTAGTCCGGGACTAGCGAGCAATGAGCAGTTCTTC; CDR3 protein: CASSPGLASNEQFF
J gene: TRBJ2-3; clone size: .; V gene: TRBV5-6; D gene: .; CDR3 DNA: TGTGCCAGCAGCTTGGACTACGTCACAGATACGCAGTATTTT; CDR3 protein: CASSLDYVTDTQYF
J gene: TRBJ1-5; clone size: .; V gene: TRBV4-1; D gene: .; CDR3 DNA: TGCGCCAGCAGCCGCAATTTCGTCACGGGGAAAAGCAATCAGCCCCAGCATTTT; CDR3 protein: CASSRNFVTGKSNQPQHF
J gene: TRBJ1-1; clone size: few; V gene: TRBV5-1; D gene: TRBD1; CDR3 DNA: TGCGCCAGCTCCCTGGGAACAGGGGTTACTGAAGCTTTCTTT; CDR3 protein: CASSLGTGVTEAFF
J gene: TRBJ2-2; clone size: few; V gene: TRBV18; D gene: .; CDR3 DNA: TGTGCCAGCTCGGGACTCCCTATCACCGGGGAGCTGTTTTTT; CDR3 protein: CASSGLPITGELFF
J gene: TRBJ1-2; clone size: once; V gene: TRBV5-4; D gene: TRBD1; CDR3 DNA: TGTGCCAGCAGCTTGGACGGGACAGGACTTTATGGCTACACCTTC; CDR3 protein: CASSLDGTGLYGYTF
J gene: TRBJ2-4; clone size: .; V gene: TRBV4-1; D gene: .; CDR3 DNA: TGCGCCAGCAGCCGCCTTCTAGCGACCAAAAACATTCAGTACTTC; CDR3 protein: CASSRLLATKNIQYF
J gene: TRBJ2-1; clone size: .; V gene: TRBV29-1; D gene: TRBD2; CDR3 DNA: TGCAGCGTGGGGACTAGCGGGAGGGGTTCCTACAATGAGCAGTTCTTC; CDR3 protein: CSVGTSGRGSYNEQFF
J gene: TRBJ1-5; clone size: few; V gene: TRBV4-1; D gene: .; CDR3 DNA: TGCGCCAGCAGCCAACGTACAGGGTCCAATCAGCCCCAGCATTTT; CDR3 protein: CASSQRTGSNQPQHF
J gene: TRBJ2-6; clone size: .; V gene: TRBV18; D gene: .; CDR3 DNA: TGTGCCAGCTCACCACCGACTAGCTCTGGGGCCAACGTCCTGACTTTC; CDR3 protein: CASSPPTSSGANVLTF
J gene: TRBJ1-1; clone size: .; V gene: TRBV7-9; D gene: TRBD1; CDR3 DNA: TGTGCCAGCAGCCCAGACAGGGTGAACACTGAAGCTTTCTTT; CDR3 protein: CASSPDRVNTEAFF
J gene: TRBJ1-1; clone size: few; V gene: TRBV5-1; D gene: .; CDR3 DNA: TGCGCCAGCAGCTTGGGACACAACACTGAAGCTTTCTTT; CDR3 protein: CASSLGHNTEAFF
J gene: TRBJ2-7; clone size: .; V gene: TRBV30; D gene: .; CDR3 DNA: TGTGCCTGGAGTCCGGACAGTACCCGGCTCGAGCAGTACTTC; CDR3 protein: CAWSPDSTRLEQYF
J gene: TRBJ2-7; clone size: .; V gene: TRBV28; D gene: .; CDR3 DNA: TGTGCCAGCTGTACAGGGAAAGAGCAGTACTTC; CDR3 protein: CASCTGKEQYF
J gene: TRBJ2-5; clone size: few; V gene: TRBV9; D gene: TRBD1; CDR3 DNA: TGTGCCAGCAGCGTACGGGGACAGGCGACCCAGTACTTC; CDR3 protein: CASSVRGQATQYF
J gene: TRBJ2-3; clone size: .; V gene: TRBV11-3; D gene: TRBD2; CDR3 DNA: TGTGCCAGCAGCTTCGGCGGGAGTACCGCAGATACGCAGTATTTT; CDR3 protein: CASSFGGSTADTQYF
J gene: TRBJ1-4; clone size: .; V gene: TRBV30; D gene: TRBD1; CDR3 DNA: TGTGCCTGGAGTGGGGCAGGCGACAGGGGGGGACAGTACGGGAAACTGTTTTTT; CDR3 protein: CAWSGAGDRGGQYGKLFF
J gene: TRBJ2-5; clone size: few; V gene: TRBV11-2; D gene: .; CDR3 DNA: TGTGCCAGCAGCCCAATAGAGACCCAGTACTTC; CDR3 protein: CASSPIETQYF
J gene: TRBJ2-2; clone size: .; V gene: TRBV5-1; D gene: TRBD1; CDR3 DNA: TGCGCCAGCAGCTTGGCATCCCCAGGGGGCTACACCGGGGAGCTGTTTTTT; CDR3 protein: CASSLASPGGYTGELFF
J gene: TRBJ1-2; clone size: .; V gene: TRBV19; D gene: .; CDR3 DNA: TGTGCCAGCAAATTAGACAGCTTCTATGGCTACACCTTC; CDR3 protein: CASKLDSFYGYTF
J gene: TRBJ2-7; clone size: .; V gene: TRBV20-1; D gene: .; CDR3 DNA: TGCAGTGCTAAATCAACCTACGAGCAGTACTTC; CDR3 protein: CSAKSTYEQYF
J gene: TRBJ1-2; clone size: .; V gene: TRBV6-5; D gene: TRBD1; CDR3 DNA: TGTGCCAGCAGTTTACAGGGGGCGGGGTATGGCTACACCTTC; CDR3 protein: CASSLQGAGYGYTF
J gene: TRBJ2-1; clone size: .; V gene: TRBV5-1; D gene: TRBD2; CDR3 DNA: TGCGCCAGCAGCTTGACTAGCGGAGACAATGAGCAGTTCTTC; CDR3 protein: CASSLTSGDNEQFF
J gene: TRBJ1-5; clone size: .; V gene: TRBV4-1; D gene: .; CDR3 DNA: TGCGCCAGCAGCCAAGTTACCCAGACAGAGTTAGGTCAGCCCCAGCATTTT; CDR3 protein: CASSQVTQTELGQPQHF
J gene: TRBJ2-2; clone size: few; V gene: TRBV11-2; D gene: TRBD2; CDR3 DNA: TGTGCCAGCAGCTTAGATTTCGCTAGCGGGAGTCGAACCGGGGAGCTGTTTTTT; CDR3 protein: CASSLDFASGSRTGELFF
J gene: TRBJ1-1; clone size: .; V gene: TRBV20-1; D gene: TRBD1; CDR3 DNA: TGCAGTGCTAAACAGGGGCCGGAAGCTTTCTTT; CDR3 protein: CSAKQGPEAFF
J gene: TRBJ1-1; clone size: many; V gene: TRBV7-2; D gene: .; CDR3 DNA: TGTGCCAGCAGCTTAGAAAACGGAGCGAACACTGAAGCTTTCTTT; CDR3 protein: CASSLENGANTEAFF
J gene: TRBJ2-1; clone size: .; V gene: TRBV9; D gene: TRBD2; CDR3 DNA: TGTGCCAGCAGCGGCGGCGTTGGCGGGGGTGAGCAGTTCTTC; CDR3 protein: CASSGGVGGGEQFF
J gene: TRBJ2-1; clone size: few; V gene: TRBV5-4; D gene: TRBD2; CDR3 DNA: TGTGCCAGCAGCTTGGGGACTAGCTACAATGAGCAGTTCTTC; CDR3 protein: CASSLGTSYNEQFF
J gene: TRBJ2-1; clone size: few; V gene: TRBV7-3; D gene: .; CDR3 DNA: TGTGCCAGCAGCTTAGAGGTCGGCGATGAGCAGTTCTTC; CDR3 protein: CASSLEVGDEQFF
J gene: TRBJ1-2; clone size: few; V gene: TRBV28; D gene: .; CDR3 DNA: TGTGCCAGCAGTTCCCGCGGGGGAACGGCCTATGGCTACACCTTC; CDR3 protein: CASSSRGGTAYGYTF
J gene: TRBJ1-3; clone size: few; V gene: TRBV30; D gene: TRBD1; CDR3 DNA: TGTGCCTGGGGCCCGGGACAGGGGGGAAACACCATATATTTT; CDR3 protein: CAWGPGQGGNTIYF
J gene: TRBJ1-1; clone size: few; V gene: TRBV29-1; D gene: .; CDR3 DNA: TGCAGCGCCTCGGTCACTGAAGCTTTCTTT; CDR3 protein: CSASVTEAFF
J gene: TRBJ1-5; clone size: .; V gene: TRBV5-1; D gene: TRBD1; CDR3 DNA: TGCGCCAGCAGCCCGGATACAGGGGGCAATCAGCCCCAGCATTTT; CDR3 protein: CASSPDTGGNQPQHF
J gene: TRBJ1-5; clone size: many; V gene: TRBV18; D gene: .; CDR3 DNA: TGTGCCAGCTCACCATCCGCAGGGCGGAATCAGCCCCAGCATTTT; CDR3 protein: CASSPSAGRNQPQHF
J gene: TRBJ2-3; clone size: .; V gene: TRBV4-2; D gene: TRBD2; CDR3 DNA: TGTGCCAGCAGCCAAGATGTGACTAGCGCATTCACAGATACGCAGTATTTT; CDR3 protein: CASSQDVTSAFTDTQYF
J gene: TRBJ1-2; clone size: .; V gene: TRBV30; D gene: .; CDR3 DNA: TGTGCCTGGAGTGGACTACAGGGTAACTATGGCTACACCTTC; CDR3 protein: CAWSGLQGNYGYTF
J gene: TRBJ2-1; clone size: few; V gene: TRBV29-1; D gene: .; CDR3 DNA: TGCAGCGCCTCCTCGGAGGCCTCCTACAATGAGCAGTTCTTC; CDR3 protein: CSASSEASYNEQFF
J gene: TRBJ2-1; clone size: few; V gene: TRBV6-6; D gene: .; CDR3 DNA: TGTGCCAACGAACATAGCGGCTCCTACAATGAGCAGTTCTTC; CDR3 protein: CANEHSGSYNEQFF
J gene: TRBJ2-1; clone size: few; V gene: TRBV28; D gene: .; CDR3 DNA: TGTGCCAGCAGTTTCGAGGGGGTGGATGAGCAGTTCTTC; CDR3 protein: CASSFEGVDEQFF
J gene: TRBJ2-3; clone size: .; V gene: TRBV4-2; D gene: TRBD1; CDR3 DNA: TGTGCCAGCAGCCAAGGGTATCGACAGGGGGTGACAGATACGCAGTATTTT; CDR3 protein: CASSQGYRQGVTDTQYF
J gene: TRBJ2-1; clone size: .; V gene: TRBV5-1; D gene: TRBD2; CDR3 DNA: TGCGCCAGCAGCTTTAGCGGGAGTCTCAATGAGCAGTTCTTC; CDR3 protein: CASSFSGSLNEQFF
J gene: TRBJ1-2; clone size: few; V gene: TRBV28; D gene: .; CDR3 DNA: TGTGCCAGCAGTCGGGGTGACAACTATGGCTACACCTTC; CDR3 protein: CASSRGDNYGYTF
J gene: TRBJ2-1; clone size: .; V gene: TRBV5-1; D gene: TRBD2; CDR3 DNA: TGCGCCAGCAGCTTGGTCTCGTGGGAGGGATACAATGAGCAGTTCTTC; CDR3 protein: CASSLVSWEGYNEQFF
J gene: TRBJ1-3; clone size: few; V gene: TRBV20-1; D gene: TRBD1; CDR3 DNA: TGCAGTGCTCAATTCCGGGGACAGACACATTTT; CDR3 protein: CSAQFRGQTHF
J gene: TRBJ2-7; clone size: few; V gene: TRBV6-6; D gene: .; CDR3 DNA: TGTGCCAGCAGTTACGCGGGCTCCTACGAGCAGTACTTC; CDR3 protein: CASSYAGSYEQYF
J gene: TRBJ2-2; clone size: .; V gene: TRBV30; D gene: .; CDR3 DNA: TGTGCCTGGAGTCTTGGGAGACGGACCGGGGAGCTGTTTTTT; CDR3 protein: CAWSLGRRTGELFF
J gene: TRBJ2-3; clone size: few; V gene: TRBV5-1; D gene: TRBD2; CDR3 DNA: TGCGCCAGCAGCGTCGGACTAGGCGGGGCTACGCAGTATTTT; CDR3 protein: CASSVGLGGATQYF